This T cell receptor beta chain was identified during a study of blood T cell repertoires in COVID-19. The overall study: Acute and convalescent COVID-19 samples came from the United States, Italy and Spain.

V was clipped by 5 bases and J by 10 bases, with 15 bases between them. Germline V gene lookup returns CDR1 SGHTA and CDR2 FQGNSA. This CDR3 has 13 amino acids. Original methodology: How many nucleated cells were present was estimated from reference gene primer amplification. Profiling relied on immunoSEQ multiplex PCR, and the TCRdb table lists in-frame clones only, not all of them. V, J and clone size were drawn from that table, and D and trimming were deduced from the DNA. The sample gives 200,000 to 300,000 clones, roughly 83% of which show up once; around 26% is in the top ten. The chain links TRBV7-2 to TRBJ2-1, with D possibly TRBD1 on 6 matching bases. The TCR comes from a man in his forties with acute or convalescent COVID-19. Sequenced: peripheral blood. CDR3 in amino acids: CASSLTGPAEQFF. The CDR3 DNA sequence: TGTGCCAGCAGCCTAACAGGGCCAGCAGAGCAGTTCTTC.